This TCR beta chain appears in the sequencing data of a study of blood T cell repertoires in COVID-19 (dated by TCRdb to the early 2020s). Background for the entire study: Samples from collaborators originated in the United States, Italy and Spain and spanned both the acute and convalescent phases of COVID-19. The samples were drawn from two sources: the first 160 participants of the ongoing ImmuneRACE study, and some 1,300 subjects contributed by 6 global collaborators. The prospective study material was composed of cDNA or gDNA derived from T cells, B-cell-depleted T cells, or PBMCs. The repertoires were released in a freely available public database intended as a resource for research on the immune response to SARS-CoV-2. The dataset comprised deeply sampled blood TCRbeta repertoires from subjects exposed to, actively infected with, or recovered from COVID-19. Nearly every sample came with metadata listing a de-identified subject ID, COVID-19 status, age in years and sex. Where HLA class I and class II types were available, the types were taken from metadata supplied by the sample provider, not from assay-based typing.

CDR1 and CDR2 are drawn from the germline V gene: SGHDN, FVKESK. Trimming takes 6 bases from V and 3 bases from J, and the germline ends sit 18 bases apart. There are 15 amino acids in the CDR3, from cysteine to phenylalanine inclusive. Left in the record is the CDR3 DNA by itself, 45 bases read in frame from the first base. The immunoSEQ Assay, a bias-controlled multiplex PCR, was used to amplify TCRbeta CDR3 regions from genomic DNA. Processing in the source paper ran as follows. The number of nucleated cells in each sample was estimated by amplification of reference gene primers within the assay. Sequence reads were collapsed and filtered to measure the absolute abundance of every unique TCRbeta CDR3 rearrangement. For each sample, productive Simpson clonality was calculated as the square root of Simpson's diversity index over productive rearrangements. The clones in this table, taken by TCRdb from immuneACCESS, are in-frame only. Not every clone is retained; where verified, under half of the shortfall comes from an unresolved V gene, and the cause of the rest is unknown. That table gives V, J and clone size, and the DNA gave D and trimming. The sample table shows around 110,000 clones, and approximately 89% are seen once. Jointly, the top ten make up 5.5% to 8% of the sample.

The research as a whole found: How much clinical and demographic metadata was included differed by source and by participant, and the metadata was provided uncurated.

Each collaborating institution followed its own protocols to collect whole blood in K2EDTA tubes. For TCRbeta analysis, collaborators shipped samples as frozen whole blood, isolated PBMCs, or DNA extracted from either of those sample types. Points on this clone: What antigen it recognizes has not been identified. Within one base of it there is no much larger clone, and no base qualities were kept.

The sample consisted of peripheral blood. Here the chain combines TRBV14 and TRBJ2-7, with TRBD1 as a weak D call on 6 bases. This sequence originates from a middle-aged man with active or convalescent COVID-19. The nucleotide sequence is given as TGTGCCAGCAGTCTTAGGGGGACGACTTTCTACGAGCAGTACTTC. This gives the protein CASSLRGTTFYEQYF.